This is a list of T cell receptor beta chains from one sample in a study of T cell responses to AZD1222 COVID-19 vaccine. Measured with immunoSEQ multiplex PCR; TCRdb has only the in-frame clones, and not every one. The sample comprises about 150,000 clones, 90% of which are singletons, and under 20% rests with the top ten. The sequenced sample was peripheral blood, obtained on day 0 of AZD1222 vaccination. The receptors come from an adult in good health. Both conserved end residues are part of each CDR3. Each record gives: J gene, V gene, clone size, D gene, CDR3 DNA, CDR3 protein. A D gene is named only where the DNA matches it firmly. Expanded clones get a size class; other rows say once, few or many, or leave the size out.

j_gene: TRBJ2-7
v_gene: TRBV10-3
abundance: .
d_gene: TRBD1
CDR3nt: TGTGCCATCAGTGAGGGACAGGGGCACCACGAGCAGTACTTC
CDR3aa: CAISEGQGHHEQYF

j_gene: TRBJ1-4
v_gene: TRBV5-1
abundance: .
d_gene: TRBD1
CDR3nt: TGCGCCAGCAGCCCCGGACAGGCAACTAATGAAAAACTGTTTTTT
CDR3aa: CASSPGQATNEKLFF

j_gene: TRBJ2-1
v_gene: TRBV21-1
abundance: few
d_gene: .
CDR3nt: TGTGCCGCGGCCGGGACAGCTCTGGACAATGAGCAGTTCTTC
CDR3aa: CAAAGTALDNEQFF

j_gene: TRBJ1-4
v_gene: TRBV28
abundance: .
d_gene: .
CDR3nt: TGTGCCAGCAGTTTATGGGTGGGTGAAAAACTGTTTTTT
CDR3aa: CASSLWVGEKLFF

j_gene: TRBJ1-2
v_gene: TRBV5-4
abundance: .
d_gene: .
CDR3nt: TGTGCCAGCAGCTCAACCGGGACGGGGACTTCTAACTATGGCTACACCTTC
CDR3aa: CASSSTGTGTSNYGYTF

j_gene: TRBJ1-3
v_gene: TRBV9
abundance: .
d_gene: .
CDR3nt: TGTGCCAGCAGCATACGGCCAGGGGGAAACACCATATATTTT
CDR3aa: CASSIRPGGNTIYF

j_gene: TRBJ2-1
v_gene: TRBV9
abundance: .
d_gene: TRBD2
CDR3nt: TGTGCCAGCAGCGCCGCGCTAGCGGGGGGGCCTATCTCCTACAATGAGCAGTTCTTC
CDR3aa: CASSAALAGGPISYNEQFF

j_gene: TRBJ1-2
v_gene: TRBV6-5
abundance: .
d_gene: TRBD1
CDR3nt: TGTGCCAGCAATCGGGGGACAGGGTTTTATGGCTACACCTTC
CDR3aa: CASNRGTGFYGYTF

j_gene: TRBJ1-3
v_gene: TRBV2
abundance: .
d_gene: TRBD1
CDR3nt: TGTGCCAGCAAAGACAGGGCTAGAAACACCATATATTTT
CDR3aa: CASKDRARNTIYF

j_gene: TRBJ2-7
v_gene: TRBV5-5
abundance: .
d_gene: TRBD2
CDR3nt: TGTGCCAGCAGCTTGTCCGGGACTAGCTACCCGAGGGCCTCGGGAGAGCAGTACTTC
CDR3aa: CASSLSGTSYPRASGEQYF

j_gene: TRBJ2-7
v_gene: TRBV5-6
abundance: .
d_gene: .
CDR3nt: TGTGCCAGCAGCTTGTCAGGCGCTAGCTCCTACGAGCAGTACTTC
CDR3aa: CASSLSGASSYEQYF

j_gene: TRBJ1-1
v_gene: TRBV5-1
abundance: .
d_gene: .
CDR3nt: TGCGCCAGCAGCTTGATGGCGGGGGGGGCTGAAGCTTTCTTT
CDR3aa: CASSLMAGGAEAFF

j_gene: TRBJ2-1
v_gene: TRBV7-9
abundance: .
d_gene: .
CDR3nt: TGTGCCAGCAGCTTAAGTCAGGGGCGCCTGGGGCAGTTCTTC
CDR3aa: CASSLSQGRLGQFF

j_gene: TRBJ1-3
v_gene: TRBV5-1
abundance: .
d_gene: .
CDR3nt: TGCGCCAGCAGCCAGAACATCGGGGGCGCCGGAAACACCATATATTTT
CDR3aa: CASSQNIGGAGNTIYF

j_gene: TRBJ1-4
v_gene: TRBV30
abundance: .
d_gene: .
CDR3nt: TGTGCCTGGAGCGGGAGTTTTGGGGCTCGAGGGGAAAAACTGTTTTTT
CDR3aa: CAWSGSFGARGEKLFF

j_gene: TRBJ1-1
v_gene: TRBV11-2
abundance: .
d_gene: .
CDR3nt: TGTGCCAGCAGCTTCACCAGGAACACTGAAGCTTTCTTT
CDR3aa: CASSFTRNTEAFF

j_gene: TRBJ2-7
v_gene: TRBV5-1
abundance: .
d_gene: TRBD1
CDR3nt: TGCGCCAGCAGCCGGGAGGGACAGGGGGTTTACGAGCAGTACTTC
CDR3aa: CASSREGQGVYEQYF

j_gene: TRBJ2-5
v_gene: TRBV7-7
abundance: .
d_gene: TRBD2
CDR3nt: TGTGCTAGCAGACCCACCCGGGGCGGGGGGGAGACCCAGTACTTC
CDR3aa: CASRPTRGGGETQYF

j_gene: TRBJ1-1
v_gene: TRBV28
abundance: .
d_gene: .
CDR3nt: TGTGCCAGCACCCCCCTCGCGGGGCCGAACACTGAAGCTTTCTTT
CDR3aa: CASTPLAGPNTEAFF

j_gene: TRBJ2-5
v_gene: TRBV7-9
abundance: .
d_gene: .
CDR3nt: TGTGCCAGCAGCCAACAGAGGTACCAAGAGACCCAGTACTTC
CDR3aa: CASSQQRYQETQYF

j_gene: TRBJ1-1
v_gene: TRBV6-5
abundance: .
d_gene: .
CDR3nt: TGTGCCAGCAGTAGGGGGAGGGCAGTCGGCACTGAAGCTTTCTTT
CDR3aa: CASSRGRAVGTEAFF